The clone carrying this T cell receptor (beta chain) has only a few counts. Its antigen is still unknown. Amplification targeted TCR beta CDR3 regions from RNA transcripts. Primed by the HTBI set, a first-round RT-PCR was run on the TCR CDR3. One entry per CDR3 protein results from TCRdb running MiXCR on the multiplex PCR reads. The sample includes about 380,000 distinct CDR3 sequences, roughly 13% seen only once; the top ten take roughly 20%. Patients aged 18 to 65 had newly diagnosed hyperthyroidism lasting under 2 months. Exclusion followed for patients with uncontrolled infection, other autoimmune disease, pregnancy or lactation. The data were obtained in a study of T cells in Graves' hyperthyroidism and ophthalmopathy. The study, taken as a whole, reports: Separation of ophthalmopathy from stable hyperthyroidism was achieved by a 13 V-J model.

The CDR3 runs 15 residues. Germline assignment: CDR1 DFQATT and CDR2 SNEGSKA (reference sequence). Deletions cut 0 bases from V and 1 base from J, with 13 bases between. Sequenced material: blood. This chain links TRBV20-1 with TRBJ2-7, with D perhaps TRBD1 (6 bases). The receptor's source is a young man with Graves' hyperthyroidism that later progressed to Graves' ophthalmopathy. CDR3 DNA: TGCAGTGCTAGAGAACTACAGGGTATTTCCTACGAGCAGTACTTC. This encodes CSARELQGISYEQYF.